Shown below are 31 T cell receptor beta chains from a single sample sequenced in a study of cytomegalovirus exposure and HLA in healthy donors. The PCR used 60 Vbeta and 13 Jbeta primers. Using immunoSEQ multiplex PCR, the repertoire was profiled, and TCRdb retains in-frame clones only, with some absent. The data contain approximately 100,000 clones, around four fifths of them singletons. Sequencing was carried out using PBMCs. These receptor sequences come from a man aged 45-65 years in good health and CMV-seronegative.

The chain carries TRBV9 and TRBJ1-4; D is unresolved. The CDR3 runs 16 residues. The germline V gene has CDR1 SGDLS and CDR2 YYNGEE. The ends were cut back, 3 bases at V and 0 bases at J, with 12 bases in the middle. In DNA, the CDR3 is TGTGCCAGCAGCGCACAGACGTATTCAACTAATGAAAAACTGTTTTTT. This codes for CASSAQTYSTNEKLFF.

J is TRBJ2-5 and V is TRBV10-3, with 10 bases lining up with TRBD1. The J segment lost 4 bases and the V segment lost 3 bases, leaving 5 bases of the junction unmatched. This CDR3 comprises 15 residues. Germline V CDR1 and CDR2: ENHRY, SYGVKD. CDR3 residues: CAISDSGQGGETQYF. The CDR3 DNA is TGTGCCATCAGTGACTCTGGACAGGGGGGAGAGACCCAGTACTTC.

The chain links TRBV19 to TRBJ1-2, with 7 bases aligning to TRBD1. Germline CDR1 and CDR2: LNHDA and SQIVND (reference sequence). Germline trimming cut 6 bases from V and 1 base from J; bases unmatched to any gene: 8. The CDR3 runs 15 residues. The CDR3 DNA is TGTGCCAGTAGGACAGGGTCTCACCATAACTATGGCTACACCTTC. This translates into CASRTGSHHNYGYTF.

The table lists this clone with a count of one. The rearrangement uses TRBV6-1 and TRBJ1-1; D gene unclear. The CDR3 consists of 14 residues. The germline V gene encodes CDR1 MNHNS and CDR2 SASEGT. Between the trimmed V and J ends, which lost 7 bases and 0 bases, there was a span of 12 bases. CDR3: CASTNLGMNTEAFF. CDR3 coding DNA: TGTGCCAGCACTAACCTAGGTATGAACACTGAAGCTTTCTTT.

This clone turned up a few times. The chain employs TRBV19 and TRBJ1-1; D is unresolved. The CDR3 extends over 13 amino acids. Between the trimmed V and J ends, which lost 3 bases and 3 bases, there was a span of 8 bases. Germline assignment: CDR1 LNHDA and CDR2 SQIVND (reference sequence). As DNA, the CDR3 is TGTGCCAGTAGTATGGGGAGGGACACTGAAGCTTTCTTT. Protein product: CASSMGRDTEAFF.

The chain uses TRBV1 and TRBJ2-3; the table assigns TRBD2, which was not confirmed against the DNA. TRBV1 corresponds to a pseudogene. The CDR3 consists of 17 residues. CDR3 residues: CTSSQDERGGTTDTQYF. CDR3 DNA sequence: TGCACCAGCAGCCAAGATGAGCGGGGGGGGACCACAGATACGCAGTATTTT.

The rearrangement links TRBV7-9 to TRBJ1-1, with 8 bases lining up with TRBD1. Per germline, CDR1 SEHNR and CDR2 FQNEAQ (reference sequence). With 5 bases clipped from V and 3 bases from J, the junction kept 8 bases outside the gene matches. CDR3 size: 15 residues. The CDR3 protein is CASSQETGAYTEAFF. The CDR3 DNA follows: TGTGCCAGCAGCCAAGAGACAGGGGCTTACACTGAAGCTTTCTTT. Complete variable domain (other parts from reference TRBV7-9 and TRBJ1-1): DTGVSQNPRHKITKRGQNVTFRCDPISEHNRLYWYRQTLGQGPEFLTYFQNEAQLEKSRLLSDRFSAERPKGSFSTLEIQRTEQGDSAMYLCASSQETGAYTEAFFGQGTRLTVV.

V and J are TRBV7-2 and TRBJ2-3; 7 positions match TRBD2. The germline CDR1 and CDR2 sequences are SGHTA and FQGNSA. The CDR3 runs to 17 residues. V lost 5 bases and J lost 9; bases outside the gene matches: 20. CDR3 sequence: CASSPPRGLSSLGTQYF. As DNA, the CDR3 is TGTGCCAGCAGCCCACCACGGGGACTATCGTCTCTGGGGACGCAGTATTTT.

This rearrangement joins TRBV7-9 to TRBJ1-2; 7 bases agree with TRBD1. The CDR3 is 14 residues long. The junction had 8 bases not matched to a gene; V was cut back by 6 bases and J by 4 bases. Germline CDR1 reads SEHNR; CDR2 reads FQNEAQ (reference sequence). DNA of the CDR3: TGTGCCAGCAGTTCCGGGACAGCAAGCTATGGCTACACCTTC. It translates to CASSSGTASYGYTF.

This sequence joins TRBV27 and TRBJ2-3; 7 nucleotides match TRBD2. CDR3 length: 15 residues. The germline gives CDR1 MNHEY, CDR2 SMNVEV (reference sequence). Losses at the gene ends were 1 base for V and 1 base for J; bases not matched to a gene: 2. The CDR3 coding sequence is TGTGCCAGCAGTTTATGGAGCGGGGGCACAGATACGCAGTATTTT. Residues: CASSLWSGGTDTQYF.

This clone was counted between two and nine times. Mismatch with germline at one junction end may stem from a read error. As DNA, the CDR3 is TGTGCCAGCAGCTCCCCCAAACGACCGAGGAAAGTTTTT. Translating it yields CASSSPKRPRKVF. J is TRBJ2-2 and V is TRBV11-2; D call uncertain. This CDR3 comprises 13 residues. From germline, CDR1 is SGHAT and CDR2 FQNNGV.

This chain connects TRBV21-1 to TRBJ2-3; TRBD2, as called in the table, went unchecked against the DNA. TRBV21-1 is reported as a pseudogene. The CDR3 totals 12 residues. CDR3 residues: CARGKRTDTQYF. DNA for the CDR3: TGTGCCAGAGGAAAGCGGACCGATACGCAGTATTTT.

The V and J genes are TRBV5-6 and TRBJ2-2; maybe TRBD1 (6 bases). Germline CDR1 reads SGHDT; CDR2 reads YYEEEE. CDR3 size: 15 residues. The germline V and J ends were trimmed by 3 bases and 5 bases, with 14 bases remaining between them. For the CDR3, the DNA is TGTGCCAGCAGCTCCCCGGGACACCTTACCGGGGAGCTGTTTTTT. Its translation: CASSSPGHLTGELFF.

A remark on this clone: This CDR3 is also generated by other DNA sequences in the sample. The chain uses TRBV5-6 and TRBJ1-6, with D perhaps matching TRBD1 (5 bases). This CDR3 has 13 amino acids. Germline V lookup: CDR1 SGHDT, CDR2 YYEEEE. The V and J ends lost 0 bases and 13 bases respectively, with 11 bases between them. The CDR3 nucleotides read TGTGCCAGCAGCTTGGAAGGGGAGGGGCCCCTCCACTTT. Translation: CASSLEGEGPLHF. The full variable domain, its missing parts supplied by reference TRBV5-6 and TRBJ1-6, is DAGVTQSPTHLIKTRGQQVTLRCSPKSGHDTVSWYQQALGQGPQFIFQYYEEEERQRGNFPDRFSGHQFPNYSSELNVNALLLGDSALYLCASSLEGEGPLHFGNGTRLTVT.

This clone occurred a few times. The V and J genes are TRBV10-3 and TRBJ1-2; D gene unclear. The CDR3 sequence is 17 residues long. CDR1 and CDR2 (germline): ENHRY, SYGVKD. V gave up 0 bases and J gave up 7 bases, with 21 bases separating them. The CDR3 nucleotides read TGTGCCATCAGTGAGTCGGTATTATATAGGAACAGCGGTGGCTACACCTTC. Translating it yields CAISESVLYRNSGGYTF.

The chain uses TRBV28 and TRBJ2-7, with 7 bases matching TRBD1. In germline, CDR1 is MDHEN, CDR2 SYDVKM. The V gene end was trimmed by 6 bases and the J gene end by 4 bases; junction bases not matched to a gene: 12. The CDR3 contains 15 residues. In nucleotides, the CDR3 is TGTGCCAGCAGGGGAAACGGGGCCAGGGGGTACGAGCAGTACGTC. Amino acids: CASRGNGARGYEQYV.

The rearrangement links TRBV7-6 to TRBJ1-1; D remains unclear. The CDR3 consists of 16 residues. Trimming cost V 5 bases and J 1 base, with 17 bases left between them. The V gene's germline CDR1 is SGHVS and CDR2 FNYEAQ. The CDR3 region is CASSQDNWARNTEAFF. The CDR3 DNA reads as TGTGCCAGCAGCCAAGACAATTGGGCGAGGAACACTGAAGCTTTCTTT.

V and J are TRBV2 and TRBJ2-7, with D possibly matching TRBD1 (5 bases). Germline values: CDR1 SNHLY, CDR2 FYNNEI. V gave up 2 bases and J gave up 2 bases, with 10 bases separating them. CDR3 length: 14 amino acids. The CDR3 DNA is TGTGCCAGCAGTGAACTGCAGGGCACCTACGAGCAGTACTTC. The encoded protein is CASSELQGTYEQYF.

The gene calls are TRBV4-2 and TRBJ2-6; 7 positions match TRBD1. Germline V CDR1 and CDR2: LGHNA, YNFKEQ. The junction had 7 bases not matched to a gene; V was cut back by 3 bases and J by 2 bases. The CDR3 totals 17 residues. In nucleotides, the CDR3 is TGTGCCAGCAGCCACGTCGGGACAGCCACTGGGGCCAACGTCCTGACTTTC. Translating gives CASSHVGTATGANVLTF.

The table lists this clone with a few counts. In nucleotides, the CDR3 is TGTGCCAGTACCCCTATAGGGGGGGCTGGGGCCAACGTCCTGACTTTC. It translates to CASTPIGGAGANVLTF. V and J are TRBV19 and TRBJ2-6; D possibly corresponds to TRBD2 (7 bases). This CDR3 spans 16 amino acids. Germline CDR1 and CDR2: LNHDA and SQIVND (reference sequence). V was trimmed by 7 bases and J by 2 bases, leaving 15 bases between them.

The chain recombines TRBV5-1 with TRBJ2-1; TRBD2 is a possible D gene (7 bases). CDR1 SGHRS and CDR2 YFSETQ come from the germline V gene. The CDR3 runs 14 residues. Trimming took off 4 bases at V and 6 bases at J, with 14 bases between the two ends. Here the CDR3 reads CASSEGGDGNEQFF. The CDR3 bases are TGCGCCAGCAGCGAGGGGGGGGATGGCAATGAGCAGTTCTTC.

V and J are TRBV10-1 and TRBJ2-5; TRBD1 matches 9 bases. Germline CDR1 reads WNHNN; CDR2 reads SYGVQD (reference sequence). The ends lost 6 bases at V and 1 base at J; junction bases unmatched: 3. This CDR3 is 14 amino acids long. CDR3 residues: CASSLTGGQETQYF. The CDR3 bases are TGCGCCAGCAGCCTGACAGGGGGCCAAGAGACCCAGTACTTC.

The chain employs TRBV5-1 and TRBJ2-1; D uncertain. Germline V gene lookup returns CDR1 SGHRS and CDR2 YFSETQ. V was shortened by 4 bases and J by 3 bases, with 17 bases between the two germline ends. This CDR3 has 16 residues. CDR3 coding DNA: TGCGCCAGCAGCGCCAACAGTGGCCTACACTACAATGAGCAGTTCTTC. This encodes CASSANSGLHYNEQFF.

The rearrangement uses TRBV4-1 and TRBJ1-5; unclear D gene. Germline V lookup: CDR1 MGHRA, CDR2 YSYEKL. The CDR3 spans 14 residues. Trimming pared 1 base from V and 7 bases from J, leaving 11 bases between. The chain's CDR3 is CASSQVGPGQPQHF. The CDR3 DNA follows: TGCGCCAGCAGCCAAGTAGGGCCGGGGCAGCCCCAGCATTTT.

The chain uses TRBV5-4 and TRBJ1-3; no firm D call. This CDR3 spans 15 amino acids. V lost 4 bases and J lost 0, with 11 bases in between. Germline-derived CDR1 and CDR2 are SGHNT and YYREEE (reference sequence). CDR3 amino acids: CASSDARVSGNTIYF. CDR3 DNA sequence: TGTGCCAGCAGCGACGCCCGGGTCTCTGGAAACACCATATATTTT.

This chain uses TRBV20-1 with TRBJ2-3; TRBD1 is a possible D gene (5 bases). The CDR3 totals 10 residues. Germline V gene lookup returns CDR1 DFQATT and CDR2 SNEGSKA (reference sequence). V was pared by 6 bases and J by 6 bases, with 7 bases between. DNA for the CDR3: TGCAGTGCGGCAGGGGATACGCAGTATTTT. It is translated as CSAAGDTQYF.

V is TRBV19 and J is TRBJ1-1; tentative D call: TRBD1 (6 bases). The CDR3 extends over 17 amino acids. V was trimmed by 3 bases and J by 1 base, leaving 18 bases between them. From germline, CDR1 is LNHDA and CDR2 SQIVND (reference sequence). CDR3 DNA: TGTGCCAGTAGTATGGGGCGGGGGGGCTTAAGGAACACTGAAGCTTTCTTT. Translated: CASSMGRGGLRNTEAFF.

Comment on this clone: The identical CDR3 is also encoded by other nucleotide sequences in the sample. J is TRBJ1-2 and V is TRBV11-2; weak D call: TRBD1 (5 bases). The CDR3 runs 14 residues. Germline values: CDR1 SGHAT, CDR2 FQNNGV. V was clipped by 3 bases and J by 4 bases, with 12 bases between them. The CDR3 DNA is TGTGCCAGCAGCTTCTCCGGGGGTGGCTATGGCTACACCTTC. Translated: CASSFSGGGYGYTF.

The chain uses TRBV5-1 and TRBJ2-2; 7 nucleotides agree with TRBD1. With 4 bases clipped from V and 5 bases from J, the junction kept 5 bases outside the gene matches. This CDR3 contains 14 residues. Germline V gives CDR1 SGHRS, CDR2 YFSETQ. As DNA, the CDR3 is TGCGCCAGCAGCGGGGACAGCGTTACCGGGGAGCTGTTTTTT. Translated: CASSGDSVTGELFF.

In this sample, this clone turned up once. The chain recombines TRBV7-2 with TRBJ2-4, with D perhaps TRBD2 (5 bases). The germline V and J ends were trimmed by 1 base and 1 base, with 20 bases remaining between them. Germline V lookup: CDR1 SGHTA, CDR2 FQGNSA. The CDR3 is 19 residues long. CDR3 DNA: TGTGCCAGCAGCTTAGAGGGAGTCGAATCCTGGCCTGCCAAAAACATTCAGTACTTC. Translation gives CASSLEGVESWPAKNIQYF.

The chain uses TRBV5-6 and TRBJ2-2, with 11 bases that match TRBD1. From germline, CDR1 is SGHDT and CDR2 YYEEEE. With V trimmed by 3 bases and J by 5 bases, 3 bases remained unmatched. The CDR3 has 15 amino acids. DNA for the CDR3: TGTGCCAGCAGCTATGGGACAGGGGGAACCGGGGAGCTGTTTTTT. Protein sequence: CASSYGTGGTGELFF.